Following are 2 T cell receptor beta chains from one sample sequenced in a study of blood T cell repertoires in COVID-19. TCRdb's table, derived via immunoSEQ multiplex PCR, lists solely in-frame clones and lacks some. Altogether around 300,000 clones are present, roughly 88% being singletons, with the ten largest covering 1.6%. Sequencing was performed on peripheral blood. The receptors were gathered from a woman younger than 45 with COVID-19, enrolled during active disease.

The V gene is TRBV7-8, the J gene TRBJ1-5; D is unresolved. Per germline, CDR1 SGHVS and CDR2 FQNEAQ. The length of the CDR3 is 13 residues. Between the trimmed V and J ends, which lost 2 bases and 2 bases, there was a span of 4 bases. The CDR3 loop reads CASSLSGNQPQHF. CDR3 coding DNA: TGTGCCAGCAGCTTATCGGGCAATCAGCCCCAGCATTTT.

The chain links TRBV5-1 to TRBJ1-1; D perhaps matches TRBD1 (6 bases). The CDR3 is 16 amino acids. V gave up 4 bases and J gave up 0 bases, with 16 bases separating them. Germline V gives CDR1 SGHRS, CDR2 YFSETQ. The CDR3 loop reads CASSLQGSTMNTEAFF. CDR3 bases: TGCGCCAGCAGCCTTCAGGGGTCCACCATGAACACTGAAGCTTTCTTT.